Listed here are 21 T cell receptor beta chains from one sample, sequenced in a study of T cell responses to AZD1222 COVID-19 vaccine. The data were produced by immunoSEQ multiplex PCR, yet TCRdb's version contains in-frame clones alone and is incomplete. There are approximately 150,000 clones in the sample; more than 85% occur only once, and approximately 5.3% lies in the top ten. This sample comprised peripheral blood, obtained on day 0 of AZD1222 vaccination. The receptors were gathered from an adult in good health.

V is TRBV6-2 or TRBV6-3 and J is TRBJ2-1, with TRBD1 matching 9 bases. Looked up from germline, CDR1 is MNHEY and CDR2 is SVGEGT. The CDR3 is 16 amino acids. V lost 2 bases, J lost 9 bases, and 11 bases stayed unmatched. The CDR3 spells CASSYPSPGTGSEQFF. The CDR3 DNA reads TGTGCCAGCAGTTACCCTAGTCCCGGGACAGGGTCTGAGCAGTTCTTC.

The CDR3 region has the DNA TGTGCCAGCACCCTTACCACGGTCGTCAATTCACCCCTCCACTTT. Translation: CASTLTTVVNSPLHF. This chain joins TRBV2 and TRBJ1-6, with no clear D. From germline, CDR1 is SNHLY and CDR2 FYNNEI. The CDR3 has 15 residues. The ends were cut back, 7 bases at V and 7 bases at J, with 17 bases in the middle.

V gene TRBV6-4 combines with J gene TRBJ2-6; D is undetermined. V lost 5 bases, J lost 2 bases, and 7 bases lay in between. Per germline, CDR1 MRHNA and CDR2 SNTAGT. The CDR3 is 14 residues long. This CDR3 is CASSLHTGANVLTF. The CDR3 DNA sequence: TGTGCCAGCAGTCTCCATACTGGGGCCAACGTCCTGACTTTC.

V gene TRBV4-3 combines with J gene TRBJ1-6; TRBD1 might be the D (5 bases). Trimming took 0 bases from V and 4 from J, leaving 10 bases between them. The germline gives CDR1 LGHNA, CDR2 YSLEER. The CDR3 contains 16 residues. This chain's CDR3 is CASSQEIGGYNSPLHF. The CDR3 region has the DNA TGCGCCAGCAGCCAAGAAATCGGGGGTTATAATTCACCCCTCCACTTT.

The chain recombines TRBV9 with TRBJ1-6; no reliable D call. V lost 0 bases to trimming and J lost 4 bases, with 11 bases between them. Per germline, CDR1 SGDLS and CDR2 YYNGEE. The CDR3 has 16 amino acids. The CDR3 here is CASSVDAAGYNSPLHF. In DNA, the CDR3 is TGTGCCAGCAGCGTAGACGCCGCGGGGTATAATTCACCCCTCCACTTT.

The chain joins TRBV30 to TRBJ1-3; D gene ambiguous. The CDR3 is made up of 13 amino acids. Germline CDR1 and CDR2: GTSNPN and SVGIG (reference sequence). Trimming stripped 7 bases from V and 0 bases from J, with 10 bases between. The CDR3 is CAYALASGNTIYF. The CDR3 DNA reads TGTGCCTACGCGCTCGCCTCTGGAAACACCATATATTTT.

The CDR3 reads CATQTGTGDGYTF. The CDR3 DNA sequence: TGTGCCACCCAAACCGGGACAGGGGACGGCTACACCTTC. The V call is TRBV6-5, the J call TRBJ1-2, with 10 bases identical to TRBD1. Germline trimming cut 10 bases from V and 8 bases from J; bases unmatched to any gene: 10. Germline V gene data show CDR1 as MNHEY and CDR2 as SVGAGI. This CDR3 region has 13 residues.

The chain joins TRBV6-2 or TRBV6-3 to TRBJ1-5; 7 nucleotides agree with TRBD1. CDR1 and CDR2 (germline): MNHEY, SVGEGT. The CDR3 has 18 residues. Losses at the gene ends were 2 bases for V and 5 bases for J; bases not matched to a gene: 15. CDR3 bases: TGTGCCAGCAGTTACCCCGGTGTCAGCGACAGGGCCTATCAGCCCCAGCATTTT. This sequence encodes CASSYPGVSDRAYQPQHF.

The V call is TRBV5-6, the J call TRBJ1-2; D remains unclear. With 0 bases removed from V and 3 bases from J, the gap between germline ends came to 12 bases. This CDR3 region has 15 residues. Germline V gene data show CDR1 as SGHDT and CDR2 as YYEEEE. The DNA for the CDR3 is TGTGCCAGCAGCTTGGGTCTGGGATCCTACTATGGCTACACCTTC. Translating it yields CASSLGLGSYYGYTF.

This sequence joins TRBV29-1 and TRBJ2-7; the match to TRBD1 covers 12 bases. CDR3 length equals 16 residues. Germline CDR1 reads SQVTM; CDR2 reads ANQGSEA. J lost 2 bases, V lost 4 bases, and 9 bases had no gene match. The DNA for the CDR3 is TGCAGCGTTGTAGGGACAGGGGGCGAACGGGCCTACGAGCAGTACTTC. It translates to CSVVGTGGERAYEQYF.

The rearrangement uses TRBV30 and TRBJ1-6; the match to TRBD1 covers 9 bases. The CDR3 is 14 residues long. Germline CDR1 reads GTSNPN; CDR2 reads SVGIG (reference sequence). The junction had 7 bases not matched to a gene; V was cut back by 6 bases and J by 7 bases. The CDR3 sequence is CACTLGQGNSPLHF. The CDR3 coding sequence is TGTGCCTGTACCCTAGGACAGGGGAATTCACCCCTCCACTTT.

V usage is TRBV15 and J usage is TRBJ2-1, with D unclear. The CDR3 spans 15 residues. From germline, CDR1 is LNHNV and CDR2 YYDKDF (reference sequence). The V gene lost 0 bases and the J gene lost 4 bases, with 10 bases spanning the gap. Here the CDR3 DNA reads TGTGCCACCAGCAGAGAGGAAATAGGGTACAATGAGCAGTTCTTC. This encodes CATSREEIGYNEQFF.

The chain is built from TRBV29-1 and TRBJ1-3; D remains ambiguous. V was pared by 2 bases and J by 0 bases, with 5 bases between. The germline V gene encodes CDR1 SQVTM and CDR2 ANQGSEA. This CDR3 has 13 residues. The DNA for the CDR3 is TGCAGCGTTGAACAGAACTCTGGAAACACCATATATTTT. This sequence encodes CSVEQNSGNTIYF. The full variable domain, its missing parts supplied by reference TRBV29-1 and TRBJ1-3, is SAVISQKPSRDICQRGTSLTIQCQVDSQVTMMFWYRQQPGQSLTLIATANQGSEATYESGFVIDKFPISRPNLTFSTLTVSNMSPEDSSIYLCSVEQNSGNTIYFGEGSWLTVV.

The chain is built from TRBV4-3 and TRBJ1-1; tentatively, D is TRBD1 (6 bases). Germline V gene data show CDR1 as LGHNA and CDR2 as YSLEER. The CDR3 has 15 residues. The V gene lost 1 base and the J gene lost 3 bases, with 12 bases spanning the gap. CDR3 in DNA: TGCGCCAGCAGCCAAGGGACAGCCGATTACACTGAAGCTTTCTTT. This gives the protein CASSQGTADYTEAFF.

J is TRBJ1-1 and V is TRBV20-1; tentative D call: TRBD1 (5 bases). CDR3 size: 14 residues. Trimming pared 3 bases from V and 4 bases from J, leaving 15 bases between. Germline V gives CDR1 DFQATT, CDR2 SNEGSKA (reference sequence). In DNA form, the CDR3 reads TGCAGTGCTAGTGCGCAGGGAGGTACCACTGAAGCTTTCTTT. Translating it yields CSASAQGGTTEAFF.

The V gene is TRBV4-3, the J gene TRBJ2-7, with 9 bases identical to TRBD2. This CDR3 region has 18 residues. Germline V gene sequence: CDR1 LGHNA, CDR2 YSLEER. V dropped 0 bases and J dropped 5; count of bases not matched to a gene: 14. The CDR3 is CASSQELRQSSGVNEQYF. DNA for the CDR3: TGCGCCAGCAGCCAAGAGCTGAGACAGTCTAGCGGGGTGAACGAGCAGTACTTC.

The rearrangement joins TRBV4-1 to TRBJ2-7; D gene ambiguous. This CDR3 spans 15 amino acids. With 0 bases removed from V and 3 bases from J, the gap between germline ends came to 12 bases. Germline CDR1 MGHRA, CDR2 YSYEKL. This chain's CDR3 is CASSQDQGRRYEQYF. The CDR3 DNA follows: TGCGCCAGCAGCCAAGACCAAGGACGGCGCTACGAGCAGTACTTC.

The V gene is TRBV5-4, the J gene TRBJ2-1; TRBD1 or TRBD2 may be the D gene (6 bases each). The germline gives CDR1 SGHNT, CDR2 YYREEE (reference sequence). The CDR3 runs to 13 residues. V shed 1 base and J shed 13 bases, with 15 bases lying between them. This CDR3 is CASSLPGARDQFF. In DNA form, the CDR3 reads TGTGCCAGCAGCTTGCCGGGGGCGCGGGATCAGTTCTTC. The variable domain in full, with the rest retrieved from reference TRBV5-4 and TRBJ2-1, is ETGVTQSPTHLIKTRGQQVTLRCSSQSGHNTVSWYQQALGQGPQFIFQYYREEENGRGNFPPRFSGLQFPNYSSELNVNALELDDSALYLCASSLPGARDQFFGPGTRLTVL.

The genes are TRBV7-9 and TRBJ1-5; maybe TRBD1 (5 bases). CDR1 and CDR2 from the germline V gene are SEHNR and FQNEAQ (reference sequence). Trimming removed 4 bases at V and 2 bases at J, with 15 bases between. The CDR3 spans 16 residues. As DNA, the CDR3 is TGTGCCAGCAGCTCGCCCAGGGAGGATGGCAATCAGCCCCAGCATTTT. Translated: CASSSPREDGNQPQHF.

This chain joins TRBV30 and TRBJ1-5, with 7 nucleotides matching TRBD1. This CDR3 contains 15 residues. Trimming took 1 base from V and 0 from J; bases not matched to a gene: 3. The V gene's germline CDR1 is GTSNPN and CDR2 SVGIG (reference sequence). The CDR3 DNA is TGTGCCTGGAGTGGGGGGACAGCTAGCAATCAGCCCCAGCATTTT. Protein sequence: CAWSGGTASNQPQHF.

The genes are TRBV9 and TRBJ2-6; 7 bases match TRBD1. CDR3 size: 18 residues. The J segment lost 2 bases and the V segment lost 0 bases, leaving 8 bases of the junction unmatched. CDR1 and CDR2 (germline): SGDLS, YYNGEE. The CDR3 region has the DNA TGTGCCAGCAGCGTAGACAGGGGCGCTTGGCCTGGGGCCAACGTCCTGACTTTC. This sequence encodes CASSVDRGAWPGANVLTF.